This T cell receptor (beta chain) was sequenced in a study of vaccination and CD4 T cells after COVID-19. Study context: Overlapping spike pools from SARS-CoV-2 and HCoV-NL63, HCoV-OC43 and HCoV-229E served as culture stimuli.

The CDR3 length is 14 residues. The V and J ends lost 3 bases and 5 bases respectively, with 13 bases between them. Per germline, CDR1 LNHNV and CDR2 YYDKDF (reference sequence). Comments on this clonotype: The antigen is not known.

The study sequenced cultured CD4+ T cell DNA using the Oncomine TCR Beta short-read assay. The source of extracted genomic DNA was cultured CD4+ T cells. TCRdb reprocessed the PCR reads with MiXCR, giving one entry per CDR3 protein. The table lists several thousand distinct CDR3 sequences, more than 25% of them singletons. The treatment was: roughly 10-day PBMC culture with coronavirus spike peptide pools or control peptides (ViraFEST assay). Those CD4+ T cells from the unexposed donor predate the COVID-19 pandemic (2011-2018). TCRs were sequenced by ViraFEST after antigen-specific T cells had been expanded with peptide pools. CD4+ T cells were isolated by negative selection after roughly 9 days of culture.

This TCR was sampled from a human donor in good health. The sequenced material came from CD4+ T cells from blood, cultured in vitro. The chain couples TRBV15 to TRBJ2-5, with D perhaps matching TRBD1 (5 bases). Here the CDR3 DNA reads TGTGCCACCAGCAGGGGGCCCCTCGGGGAGACCCAGTACTTC. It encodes CATSRGPLGETQYF. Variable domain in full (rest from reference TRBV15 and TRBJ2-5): DAMVIQNPRYQVTQFGKPVTLSCSQTLNHNVMYWYQQKSSQAPKLLFHYYDKDFNNEADTPDNFQSRRPNTSFCFLDIRSPGLGDTAMYLCATSRGPLGETQYFGPGTRLLVL.